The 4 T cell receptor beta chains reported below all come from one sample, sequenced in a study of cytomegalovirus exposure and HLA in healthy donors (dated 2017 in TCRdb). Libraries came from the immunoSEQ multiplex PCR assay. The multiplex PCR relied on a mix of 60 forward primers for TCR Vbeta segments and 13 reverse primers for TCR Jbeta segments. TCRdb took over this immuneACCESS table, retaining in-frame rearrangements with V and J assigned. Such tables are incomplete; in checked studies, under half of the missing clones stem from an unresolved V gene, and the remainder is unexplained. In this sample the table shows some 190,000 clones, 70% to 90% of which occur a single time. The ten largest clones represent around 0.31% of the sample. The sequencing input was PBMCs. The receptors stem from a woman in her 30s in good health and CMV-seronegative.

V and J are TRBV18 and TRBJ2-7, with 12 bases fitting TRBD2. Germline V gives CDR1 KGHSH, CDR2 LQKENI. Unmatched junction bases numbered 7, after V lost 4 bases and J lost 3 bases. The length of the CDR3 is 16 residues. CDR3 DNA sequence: TGTGCCAGCTCACATGGGAGGACTAGCGGGGTCTACGAGCAGTACTTC. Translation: CASSHGRTSGVYEQYF.

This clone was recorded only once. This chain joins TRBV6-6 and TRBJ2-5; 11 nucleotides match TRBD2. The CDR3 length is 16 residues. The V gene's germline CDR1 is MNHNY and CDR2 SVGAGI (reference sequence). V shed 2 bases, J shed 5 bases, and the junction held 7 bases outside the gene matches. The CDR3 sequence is CASSYRGSGGAETQYF. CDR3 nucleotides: TGTGCCAGCAGTTACCGAGGTAGCGGGGGGGCTGAGACCCAGTACTTC.

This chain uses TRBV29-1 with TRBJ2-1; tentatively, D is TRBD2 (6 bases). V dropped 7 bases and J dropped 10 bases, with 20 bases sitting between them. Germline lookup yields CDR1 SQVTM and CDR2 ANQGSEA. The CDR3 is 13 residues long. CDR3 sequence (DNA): TGCAGCGGCAGCGGCGGGGCTTTATCAGAGCAGTTCTTC. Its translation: CSGSGGALSEQFF.

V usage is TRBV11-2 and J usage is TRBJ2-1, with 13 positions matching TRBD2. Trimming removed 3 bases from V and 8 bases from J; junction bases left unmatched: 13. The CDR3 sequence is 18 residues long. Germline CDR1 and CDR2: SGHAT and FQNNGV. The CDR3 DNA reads TGTGCCAGCAGCTTCACGGGAGGGACTAGCGGGATGGTCGATGAGCAGTTCTTC. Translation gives CASSFTGGTSGMVDEQFF.